This TCR beta chain stems from a study of technical replicates of blood from four donors. Profiled with immunoSEQ multiplex PCR; TCRdb holds only in-frame clones, not every one. This sample has about 56,000 clones, with over 90% found just once. The sequence derives from a human donor in good health. Some clones in this sample may be carry-over from other donors' samples. Sequenced material: PBMCs.

CDR3 amino acids: CASKGGGSPLHF. CDR3 bases: TGTGCCAGCAAGGGCGGGGGTTCACCCCTCCACTTT. J is TRBJ1-6 and V is TRBV6-5; weak D call: TRBD1 (5 bases). The CDR3 spans 12 residues. Trimming removed 7 bases from V and 9 bases from J, with 10 bases in between. CDR1 and CDR2 from the germline V gene are MNHEY and SVGAGI.